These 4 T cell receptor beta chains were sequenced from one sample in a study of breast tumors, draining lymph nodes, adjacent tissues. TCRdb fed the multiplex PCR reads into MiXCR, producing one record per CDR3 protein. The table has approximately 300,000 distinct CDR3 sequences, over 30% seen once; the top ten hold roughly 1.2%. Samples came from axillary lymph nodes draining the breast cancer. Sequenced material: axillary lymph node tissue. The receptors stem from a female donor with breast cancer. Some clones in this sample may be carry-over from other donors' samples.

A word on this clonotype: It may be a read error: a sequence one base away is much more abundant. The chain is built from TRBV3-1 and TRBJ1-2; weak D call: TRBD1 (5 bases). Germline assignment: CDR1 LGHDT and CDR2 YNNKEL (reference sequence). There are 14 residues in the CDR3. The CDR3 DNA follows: TGTCCCAGCAGCCAAGAGGTAGGGGTGCGAGGCTACACCTTC. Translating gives CPSSQEVGVRGYTF.

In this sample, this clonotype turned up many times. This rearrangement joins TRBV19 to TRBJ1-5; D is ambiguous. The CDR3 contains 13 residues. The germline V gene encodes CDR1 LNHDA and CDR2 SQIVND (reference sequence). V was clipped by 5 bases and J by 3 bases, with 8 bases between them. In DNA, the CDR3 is TGTGCCAGTAGTTACAGCTCCAATCAGCCCCAGCATTTT. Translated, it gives CASSYSSNQPQHF.

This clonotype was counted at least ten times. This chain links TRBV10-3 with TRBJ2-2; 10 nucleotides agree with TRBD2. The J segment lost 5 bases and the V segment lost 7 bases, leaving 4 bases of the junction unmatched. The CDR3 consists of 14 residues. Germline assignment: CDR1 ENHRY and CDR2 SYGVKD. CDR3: CAITASGRTGELFF. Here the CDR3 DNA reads TGTGCCATCACCGCTAGCGGGAGAACCGGGGAGCTGTTTTTT.

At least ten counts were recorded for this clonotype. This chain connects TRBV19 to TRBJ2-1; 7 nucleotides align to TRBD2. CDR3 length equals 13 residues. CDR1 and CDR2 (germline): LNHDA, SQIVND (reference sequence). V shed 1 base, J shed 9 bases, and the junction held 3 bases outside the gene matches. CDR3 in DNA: TGTGCCAGTAGTATAGGGGGACTACTTGAGCAGTTCTTC. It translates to CASSIGGLLEQFF. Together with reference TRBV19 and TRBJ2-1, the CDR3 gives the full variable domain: DGGITQSPKYLFRKEGQNVTLSCEQNLNHDAMYWYRQDPGQGLRLIYYSQIVNDFQKGDIAEGYSVSREKKESFPLTVTSAQKNPTAFYLCASSIGGLLEQFFGPGTRLTVL.